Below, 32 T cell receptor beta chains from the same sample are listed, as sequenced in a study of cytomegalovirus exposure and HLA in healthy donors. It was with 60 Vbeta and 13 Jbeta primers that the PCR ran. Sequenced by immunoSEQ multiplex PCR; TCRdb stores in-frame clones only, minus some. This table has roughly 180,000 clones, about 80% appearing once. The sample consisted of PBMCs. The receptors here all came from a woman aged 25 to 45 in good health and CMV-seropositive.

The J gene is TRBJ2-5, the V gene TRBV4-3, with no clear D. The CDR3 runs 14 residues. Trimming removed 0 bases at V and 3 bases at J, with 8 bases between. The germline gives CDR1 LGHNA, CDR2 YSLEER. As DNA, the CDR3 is TGCGCCAGCAGCCAAGAACTGGCGGAAGAGACCCAGTACTTC. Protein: CASSQELAEETQYF.

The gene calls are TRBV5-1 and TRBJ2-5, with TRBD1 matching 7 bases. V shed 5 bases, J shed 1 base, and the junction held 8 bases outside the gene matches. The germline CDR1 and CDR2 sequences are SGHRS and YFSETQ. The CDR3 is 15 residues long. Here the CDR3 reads CASRDGRDSQETQYF. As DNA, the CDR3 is TGCGCCAGCAGGGATGGCCGGGACAGCCAAGAGACCCAGTACTTC. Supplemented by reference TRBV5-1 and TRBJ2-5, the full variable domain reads KAGVTQTPRYLIKTRGQQVTLSCSPISGHRSVSWYQQTPGQGLQFLFEYFSETQRNKGNFPGRFSGRQFSNSRSEMNVSTLELGDSALYLCASRDGRDSQETQYFGPGTRLLVL.

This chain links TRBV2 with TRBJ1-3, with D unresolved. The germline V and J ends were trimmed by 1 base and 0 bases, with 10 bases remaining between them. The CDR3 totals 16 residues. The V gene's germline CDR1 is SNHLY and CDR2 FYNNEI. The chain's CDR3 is CASSEGQRLSGNTIYF. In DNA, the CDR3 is TGTGCCAGCAGTGAAGGGCAGCGCCTCTCTGGAAACACCATATATTTT.

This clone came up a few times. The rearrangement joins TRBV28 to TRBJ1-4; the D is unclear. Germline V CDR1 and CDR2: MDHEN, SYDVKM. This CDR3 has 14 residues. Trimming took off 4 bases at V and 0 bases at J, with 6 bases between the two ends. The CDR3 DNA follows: TGTGCCAGCAGTTCCCCAACAACTAATGAAAAACTGTTTTTT. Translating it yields CASSSPTTNEKLFF.

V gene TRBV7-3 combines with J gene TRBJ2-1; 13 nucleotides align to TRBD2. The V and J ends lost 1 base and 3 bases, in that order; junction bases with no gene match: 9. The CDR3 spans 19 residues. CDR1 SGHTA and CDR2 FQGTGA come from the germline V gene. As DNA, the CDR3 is TGTGCCAGCAGCTTAAAGGGTGGTACTAGCGGGAGGGGCTACAATGAGCAGTTCTTC. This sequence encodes CASSLKGGTSGRGYNEQFF. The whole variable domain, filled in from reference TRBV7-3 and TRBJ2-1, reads GAGVSQTPSNKVTEKGKYVELRCDPISGHTALYWYRQSLGQGPEFLIYFQGTGAADDSGLPNDRFFAVRPEGSVSTLKIQRTERGDSAVYLCASSLKGGTSGRGYNEQFFGPGTRLTVL.

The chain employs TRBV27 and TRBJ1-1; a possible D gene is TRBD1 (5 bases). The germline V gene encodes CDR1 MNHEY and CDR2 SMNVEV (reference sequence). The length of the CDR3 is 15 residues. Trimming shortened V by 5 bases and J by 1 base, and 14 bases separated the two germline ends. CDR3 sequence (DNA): TGTGCCAGCAGTCCTCTTCCCACAGGGAACACTGAAGCTTTCTTT. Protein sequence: CASSPLPTGNTEAFF.

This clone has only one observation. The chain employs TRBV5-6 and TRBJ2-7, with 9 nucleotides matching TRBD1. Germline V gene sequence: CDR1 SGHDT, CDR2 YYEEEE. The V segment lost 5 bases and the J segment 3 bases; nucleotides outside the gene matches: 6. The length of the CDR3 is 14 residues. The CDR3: CASRTGTGFYEQYF. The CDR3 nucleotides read TGTGCCAGCAGGACCGGGACAGGGTTCTACGAGCAGTACTTC.

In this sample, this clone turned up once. CDR3 nucleotides: TGTGCCAGCAGCCCCCTCGCAGAGGTTTCTGGGGAGCAGTACTTC. It codes for CASSPLAEVSGEQYF. The V call is TRBV14, the J call TRBJ2-7; no clear D. Deletions cut 4 bases from V and 7 bases from J, with 20 bases between. CDR1 is SGHDN, CDR2 FVKESK, per germline. The CDR3 loop spans 15 amino acids.

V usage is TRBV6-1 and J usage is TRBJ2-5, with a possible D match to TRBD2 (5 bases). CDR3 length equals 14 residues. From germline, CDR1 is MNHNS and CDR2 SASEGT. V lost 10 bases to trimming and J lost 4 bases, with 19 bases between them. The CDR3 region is CAIRGQPTTETQYF. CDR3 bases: TGTGCCATCCGCGGGCAGCCAACCACAGAGACCCAGTACTTC.

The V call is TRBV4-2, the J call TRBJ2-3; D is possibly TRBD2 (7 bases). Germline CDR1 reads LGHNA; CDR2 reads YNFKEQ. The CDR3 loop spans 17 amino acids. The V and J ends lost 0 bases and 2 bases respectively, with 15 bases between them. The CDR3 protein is CASSQDGGGSPTDTQYF. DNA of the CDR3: TGTGCCAGCAGCCAAGATGGGGGCGGGAGTCCCACAGATACGCAGTATTTT.

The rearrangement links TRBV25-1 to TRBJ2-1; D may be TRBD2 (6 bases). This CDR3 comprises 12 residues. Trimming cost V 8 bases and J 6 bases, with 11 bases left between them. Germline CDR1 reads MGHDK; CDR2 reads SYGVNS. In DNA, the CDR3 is TGTGCCAGCTCCGGGACTGTCAATGAGCAGTTCTTC. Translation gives CASSGTVNEQFF.

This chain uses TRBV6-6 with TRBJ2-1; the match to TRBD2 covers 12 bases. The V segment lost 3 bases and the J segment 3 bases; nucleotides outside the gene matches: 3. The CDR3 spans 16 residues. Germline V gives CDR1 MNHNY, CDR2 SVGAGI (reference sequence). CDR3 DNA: TGTGCCAGCAGTTATTCGACTAGCGGGGGCTACAATGAGCAGTTCTTC. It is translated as CASSYSTSGGYNEQFF.

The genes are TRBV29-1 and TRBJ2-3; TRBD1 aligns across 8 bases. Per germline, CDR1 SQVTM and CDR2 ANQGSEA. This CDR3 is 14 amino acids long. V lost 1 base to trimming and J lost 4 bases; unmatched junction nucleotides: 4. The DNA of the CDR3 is TGCAGCGTTGAAGGACAGGGGATGCCAGATACGCAGTATTTT. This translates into CSVEGQGMPDTQYF.

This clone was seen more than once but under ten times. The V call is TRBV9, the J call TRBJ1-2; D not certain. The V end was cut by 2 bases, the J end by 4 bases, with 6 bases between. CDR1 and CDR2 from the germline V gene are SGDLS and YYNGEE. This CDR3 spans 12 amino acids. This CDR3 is CASSVQSYGYTF. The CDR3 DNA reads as TGTGCCAGCAGCGTGCAGTCCTATGGCTACACCTTC.

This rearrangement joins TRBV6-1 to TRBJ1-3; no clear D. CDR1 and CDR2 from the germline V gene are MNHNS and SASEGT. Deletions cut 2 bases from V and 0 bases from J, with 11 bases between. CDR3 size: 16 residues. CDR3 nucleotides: TGTGCCAGCAGTGAAATCGGGGAGAGCTCTGGAAACACCATATATTTT. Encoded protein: CASSEIGESSGNTIYF.

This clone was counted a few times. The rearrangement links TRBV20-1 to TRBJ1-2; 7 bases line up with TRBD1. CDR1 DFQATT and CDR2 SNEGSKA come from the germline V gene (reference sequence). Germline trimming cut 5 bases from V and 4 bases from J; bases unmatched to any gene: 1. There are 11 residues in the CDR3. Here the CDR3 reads CSASGGYGYTF. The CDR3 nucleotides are TGCAGTGCTTCAGGGGGCTATGGCTACACCTTC.

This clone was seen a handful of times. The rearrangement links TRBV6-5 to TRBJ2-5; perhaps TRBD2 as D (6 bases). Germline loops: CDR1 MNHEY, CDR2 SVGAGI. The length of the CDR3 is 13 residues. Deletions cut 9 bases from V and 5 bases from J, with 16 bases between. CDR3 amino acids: CASAGLGLETQYF. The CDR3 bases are TGTGCCAGTGCGGGGCTGGGCCTCGAGACCCAGTACTTC.

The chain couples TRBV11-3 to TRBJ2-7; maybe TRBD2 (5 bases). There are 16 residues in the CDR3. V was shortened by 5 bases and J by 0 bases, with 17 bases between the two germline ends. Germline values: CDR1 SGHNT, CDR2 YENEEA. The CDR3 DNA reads TGTGCCAGCAGCAACCCGACTACTCTTCCCTCCTACGAGCAGTACTTC. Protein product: CASSNPTTLPSYEQYF.

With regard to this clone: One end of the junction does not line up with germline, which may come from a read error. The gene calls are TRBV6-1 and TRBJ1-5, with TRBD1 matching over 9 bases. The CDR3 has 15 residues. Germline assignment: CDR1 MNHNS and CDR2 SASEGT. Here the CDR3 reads CASSEGTGGPEAQHF. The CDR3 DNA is TGTGCCAGCAGCGAAGGAACAGGGGGCCCTGAAGCACAGCATTTT.

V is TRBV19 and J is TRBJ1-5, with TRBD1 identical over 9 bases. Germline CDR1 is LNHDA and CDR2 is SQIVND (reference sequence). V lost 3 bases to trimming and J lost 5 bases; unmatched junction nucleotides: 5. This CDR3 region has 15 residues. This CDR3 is CASSMLGQGDQPQHF. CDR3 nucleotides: TGTGCCAGTAGTATGTTGGGACAGGGAGATCAGCCCCAGCATTTT.

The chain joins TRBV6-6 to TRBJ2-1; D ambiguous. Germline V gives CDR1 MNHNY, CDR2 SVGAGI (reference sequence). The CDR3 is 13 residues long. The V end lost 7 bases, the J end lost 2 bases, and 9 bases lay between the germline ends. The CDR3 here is CASTQQAYNEQFF. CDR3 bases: TGTGCCAGCACCCAGCAGGCCTACAATGAGCAGTTCTTC.

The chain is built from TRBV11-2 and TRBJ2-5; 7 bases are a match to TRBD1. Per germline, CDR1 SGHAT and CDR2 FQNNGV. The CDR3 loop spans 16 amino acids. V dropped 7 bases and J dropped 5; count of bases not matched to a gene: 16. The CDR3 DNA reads TGTGCCAGCACCACACTACAGGGGCCCCCGAGGGAGACCCAGTACTTC. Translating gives CASTTLQGPPRETQYF.

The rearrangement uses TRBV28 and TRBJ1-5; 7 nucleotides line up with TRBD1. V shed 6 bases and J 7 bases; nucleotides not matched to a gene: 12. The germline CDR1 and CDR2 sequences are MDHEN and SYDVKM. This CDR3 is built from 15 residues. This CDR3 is CASSQVRGARQPQHF. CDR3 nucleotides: TGTGCCAGCAGCCAAGTCAGGGGGGCGAGACAGCCCCAGCATTTT.

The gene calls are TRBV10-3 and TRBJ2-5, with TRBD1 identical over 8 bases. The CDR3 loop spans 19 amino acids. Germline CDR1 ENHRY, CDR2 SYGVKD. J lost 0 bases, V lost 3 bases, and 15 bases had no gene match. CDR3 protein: CAISDRQGKSKPNQETQYF. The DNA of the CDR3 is TGTGCCATCAGTGACCGACAGGGGAAAAGTAAACCTAACCAAGAGACCCAGTACTTC.

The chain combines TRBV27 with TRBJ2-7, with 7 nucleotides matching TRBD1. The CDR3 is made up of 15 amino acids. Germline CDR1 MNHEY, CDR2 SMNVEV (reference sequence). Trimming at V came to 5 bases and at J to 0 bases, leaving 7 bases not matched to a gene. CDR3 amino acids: CASSPRQGSSYEQYF. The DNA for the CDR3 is TGTGCCAGCAGTCCCCGACAGGGTAGCTCCTACGAGCAGTACTTC.

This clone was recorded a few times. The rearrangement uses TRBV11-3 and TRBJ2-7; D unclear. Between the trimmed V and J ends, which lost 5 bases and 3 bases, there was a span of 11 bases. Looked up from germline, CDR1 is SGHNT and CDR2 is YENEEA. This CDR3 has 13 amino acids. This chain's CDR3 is CASSPPPFYEQYF. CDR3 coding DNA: TGTGCCAGCAGCCCCCCTCCCTTCTACGAGCAGTACTTC. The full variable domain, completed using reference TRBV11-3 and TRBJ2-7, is EAGVVQSPRYKIIEKKQPVAFWCNPISGHNTLYWYLQNLGQGPELLIRYENEEAVDDSQLPKDRFSAERLKGVDSTLKIQPAELGDSAVYLCASSPPPFYEQYFGPGTRLTVT.

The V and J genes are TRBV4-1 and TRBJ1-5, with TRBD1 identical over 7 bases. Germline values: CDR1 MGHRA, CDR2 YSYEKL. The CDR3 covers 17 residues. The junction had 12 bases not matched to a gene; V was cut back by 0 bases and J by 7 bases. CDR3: CASSQEGRGGASQPQHF. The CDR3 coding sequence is TGCGCCAGCAGCCAAGAGGGTAGAGGGGGCGCATCCCAGCCCCAGCATTTT.

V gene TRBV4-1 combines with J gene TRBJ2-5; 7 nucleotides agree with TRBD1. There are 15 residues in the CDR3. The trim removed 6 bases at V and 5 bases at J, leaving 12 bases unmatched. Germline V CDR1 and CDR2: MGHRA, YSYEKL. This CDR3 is CASSYPGGSKETQYF. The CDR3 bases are TGCGCCAGCAGTTACCCAGGGGGAAGCAAGGAGACCCAGTACTTC.

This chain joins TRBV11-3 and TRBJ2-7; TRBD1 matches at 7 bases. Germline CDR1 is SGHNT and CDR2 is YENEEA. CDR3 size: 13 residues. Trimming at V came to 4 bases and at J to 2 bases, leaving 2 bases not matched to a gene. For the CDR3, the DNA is TGTGCCAGCAGCTCCGGGACAGCCTACGAGCAGTACTTC. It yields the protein CASSSGTAYEQYF.

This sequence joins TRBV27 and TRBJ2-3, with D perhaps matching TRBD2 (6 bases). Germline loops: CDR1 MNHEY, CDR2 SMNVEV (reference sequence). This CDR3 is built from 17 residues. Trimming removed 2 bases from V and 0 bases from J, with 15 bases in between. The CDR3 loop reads CASSLIPAGTSTDTQYF. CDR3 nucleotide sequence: TGTGCCAGCAGTTTAATTCCGGCGGGAACTAGCACAGATACGCAGTATTTT.

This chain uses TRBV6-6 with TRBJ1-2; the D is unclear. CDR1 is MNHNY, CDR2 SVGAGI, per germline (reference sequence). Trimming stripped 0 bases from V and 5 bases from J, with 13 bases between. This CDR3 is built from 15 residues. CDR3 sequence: CASSYSNNNVYGYTF. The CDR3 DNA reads TGTGCCAGCAGTTACTCGAATAACAATGTTTATGGCTACACCTTC.

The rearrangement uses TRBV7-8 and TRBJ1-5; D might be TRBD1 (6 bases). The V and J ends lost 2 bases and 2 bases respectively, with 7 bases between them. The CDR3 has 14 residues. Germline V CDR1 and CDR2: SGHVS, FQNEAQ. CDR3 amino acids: CASSLRQGNQPQHF. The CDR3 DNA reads TGTGCCAGCAGCTTAAGACAGGGCAATCAGCCCCAGCATTTT.